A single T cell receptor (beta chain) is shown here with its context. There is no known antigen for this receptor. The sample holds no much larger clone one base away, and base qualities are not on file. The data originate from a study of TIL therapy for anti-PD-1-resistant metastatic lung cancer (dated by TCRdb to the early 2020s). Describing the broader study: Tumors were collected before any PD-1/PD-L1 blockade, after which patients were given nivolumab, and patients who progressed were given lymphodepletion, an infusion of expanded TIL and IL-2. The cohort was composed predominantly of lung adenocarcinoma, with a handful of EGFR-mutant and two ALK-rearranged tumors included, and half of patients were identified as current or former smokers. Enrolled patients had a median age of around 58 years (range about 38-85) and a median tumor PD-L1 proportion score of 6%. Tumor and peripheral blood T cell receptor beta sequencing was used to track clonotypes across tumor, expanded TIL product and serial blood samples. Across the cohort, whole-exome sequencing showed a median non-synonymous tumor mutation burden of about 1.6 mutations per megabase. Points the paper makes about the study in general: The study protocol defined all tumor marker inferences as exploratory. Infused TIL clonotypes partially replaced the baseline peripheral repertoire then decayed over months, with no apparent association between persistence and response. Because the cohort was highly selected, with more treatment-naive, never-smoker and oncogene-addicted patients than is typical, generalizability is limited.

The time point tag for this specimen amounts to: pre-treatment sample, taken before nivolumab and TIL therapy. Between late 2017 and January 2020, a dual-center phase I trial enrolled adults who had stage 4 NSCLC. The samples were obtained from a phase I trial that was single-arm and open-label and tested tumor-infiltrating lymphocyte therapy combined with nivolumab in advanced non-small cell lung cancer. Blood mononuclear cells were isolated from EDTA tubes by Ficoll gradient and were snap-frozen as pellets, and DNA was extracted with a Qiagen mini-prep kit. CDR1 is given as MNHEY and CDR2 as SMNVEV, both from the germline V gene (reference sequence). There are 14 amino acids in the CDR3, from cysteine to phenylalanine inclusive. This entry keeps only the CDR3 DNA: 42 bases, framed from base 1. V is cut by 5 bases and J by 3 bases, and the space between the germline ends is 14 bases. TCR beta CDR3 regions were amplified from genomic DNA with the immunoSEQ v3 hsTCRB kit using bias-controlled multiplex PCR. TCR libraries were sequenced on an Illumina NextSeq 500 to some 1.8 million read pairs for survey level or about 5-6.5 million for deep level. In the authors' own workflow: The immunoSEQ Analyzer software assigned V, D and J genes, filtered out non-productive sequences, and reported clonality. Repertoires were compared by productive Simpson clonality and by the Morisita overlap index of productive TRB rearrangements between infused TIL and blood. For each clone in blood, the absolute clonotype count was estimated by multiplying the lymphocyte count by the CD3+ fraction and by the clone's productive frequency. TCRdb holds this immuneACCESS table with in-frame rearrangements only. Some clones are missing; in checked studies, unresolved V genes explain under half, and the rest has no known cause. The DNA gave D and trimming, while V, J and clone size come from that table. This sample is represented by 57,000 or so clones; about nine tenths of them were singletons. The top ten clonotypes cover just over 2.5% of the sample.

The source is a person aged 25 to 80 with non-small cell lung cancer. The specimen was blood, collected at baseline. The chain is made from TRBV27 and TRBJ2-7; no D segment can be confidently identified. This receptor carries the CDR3 CASSPRPHYYEQYF. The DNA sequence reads TGTGCCAGCAGTCCCAGACCCCACTACTACGAGCAGTACTTC.